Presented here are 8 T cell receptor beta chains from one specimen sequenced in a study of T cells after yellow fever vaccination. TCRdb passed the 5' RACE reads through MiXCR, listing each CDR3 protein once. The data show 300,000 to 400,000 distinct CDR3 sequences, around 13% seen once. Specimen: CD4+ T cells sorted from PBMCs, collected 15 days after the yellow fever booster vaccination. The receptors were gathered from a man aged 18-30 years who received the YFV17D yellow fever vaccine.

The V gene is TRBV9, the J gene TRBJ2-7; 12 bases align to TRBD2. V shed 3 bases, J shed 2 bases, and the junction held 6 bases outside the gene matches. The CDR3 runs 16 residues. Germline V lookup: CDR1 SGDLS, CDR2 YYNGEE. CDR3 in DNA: TGTGCCAGCAGCGCGACTAGCGGGGGACGCCCCTACGAGCAGTACTTC. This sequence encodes CASSATSGGRPYEQYF.

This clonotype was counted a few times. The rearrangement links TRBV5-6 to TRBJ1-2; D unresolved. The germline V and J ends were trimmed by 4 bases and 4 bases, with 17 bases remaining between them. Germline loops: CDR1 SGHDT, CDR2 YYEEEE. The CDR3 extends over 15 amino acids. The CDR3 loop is CASSRTPSNLYGYTF. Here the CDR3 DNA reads TGTGCCAGCAGCCGGACCCCAAGTAACCTCTATGGCTACACCTTC.

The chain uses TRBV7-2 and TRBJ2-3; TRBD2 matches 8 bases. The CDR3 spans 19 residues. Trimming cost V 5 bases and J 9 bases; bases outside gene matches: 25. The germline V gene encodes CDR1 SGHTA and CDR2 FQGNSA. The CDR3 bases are TGTGCCAGCAGCCCGGGGTTCCGGGGGGGACGGAGGAAGGGTTCGACGCAGTATTTT. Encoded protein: CASSPGFRGGRRKGSTQYF.

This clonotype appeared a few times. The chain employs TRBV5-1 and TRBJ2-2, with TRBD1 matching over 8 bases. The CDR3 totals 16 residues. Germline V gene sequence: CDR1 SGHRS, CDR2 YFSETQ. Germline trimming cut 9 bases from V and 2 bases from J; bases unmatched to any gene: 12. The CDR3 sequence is CATRTGTGINTGELFF. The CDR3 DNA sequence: TGCGCCACCCGAACCGGGACAGGAATTAACACCGGGGAGCTGTTTTTT.

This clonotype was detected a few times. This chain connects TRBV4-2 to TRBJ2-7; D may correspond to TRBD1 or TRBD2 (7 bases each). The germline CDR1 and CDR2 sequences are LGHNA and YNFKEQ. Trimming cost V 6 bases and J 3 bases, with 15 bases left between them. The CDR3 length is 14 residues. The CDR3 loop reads CASSPGGDNYEQYF. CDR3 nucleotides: TGTGCCAGCAGTCCAGGGGGGGATAACTACGAGCAGTACTTC.

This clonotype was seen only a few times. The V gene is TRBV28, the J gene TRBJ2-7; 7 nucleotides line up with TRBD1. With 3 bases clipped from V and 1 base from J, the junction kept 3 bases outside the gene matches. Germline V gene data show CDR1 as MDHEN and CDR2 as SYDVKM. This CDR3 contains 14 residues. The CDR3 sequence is CASSFKQGSYEQYF. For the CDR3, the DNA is TGTGCCAGCAGTTTTAAACAGGGGTCCTACGAGCAGTACTTC.

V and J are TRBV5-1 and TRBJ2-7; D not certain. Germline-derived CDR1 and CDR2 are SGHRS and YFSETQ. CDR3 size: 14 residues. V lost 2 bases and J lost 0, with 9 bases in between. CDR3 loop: CASSFGPSSYEQYF. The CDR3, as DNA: TGCGCCAGCAGCTTCGGACCGAGCTCCTACGAGCAGTACTTC.

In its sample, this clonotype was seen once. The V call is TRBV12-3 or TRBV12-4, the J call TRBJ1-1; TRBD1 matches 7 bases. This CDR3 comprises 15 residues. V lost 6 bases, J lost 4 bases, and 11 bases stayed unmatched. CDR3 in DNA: TGTGCCAGCAGCCCTAGACAGGGTGGGTCCACTGAAGCTTTCTTT. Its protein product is CASSPRQGGSTEAFF.